This T cell receptor beta chain came from a study of shared clonotypes between healthy human individuals. About the research overall: Each donor's CD8 memory used one plate, CD8 naive two, each CD4 subset three. Broader study findings: Compared with clonotypes that all four donors shared, non-shared clonotypes had lower generation probabilities. Naive subsets tended to show greater estimated richness than memory subsets.

The ends were cut back, 5 bases at V and 5 bases at J, with 10 bases in the middle. The CDR3 has 12 residues. CDR1 and CDR2 (germline): SGHAT, FQNNGV. As to this clone: Its cognate antigen is unknown.

As processed by the authors: Filtering differed because ImmunoSEQ produced junction-only sequences that carried no quality scores. TCRdb's copy holds only in-frame clones and misses some; the assay was immunoSEQ multiplex PCR. V and J calls and clone size are copied from that table; D and trimming were computed from the DNA. This table has a few million clones, around 90% appearing once. The source of this sequence is a man aged 18-30 years in good health. The V and J genes are TRBV11-2 and TRBJ2-7; D is unclear. The material sequenced was naive CD4+ T cells sorted from blood. Subset meaning: CD45RA+ positively selected. DNA of the CDR3: TGTGCCAGCAGCCCTCATACCAACGAGCAGTACTTC. This codes for CASSPHTNEQYF. Full variable domain (remainder filled in from reference TRBV11-2 and TRBJ2-7): EAGVAQSPRYKIIEKRQSVAFWCNPISGHATLYWYQQILGQGPKLLIQFQNNGVVDDSQLPKDRFSAERLKGVDSTLKIQPAKLEDSAVYLCASSPHTNEQYFGPGTRLTVT.